One and the same sample provided the 25 T cell receptor beta chains below, sequenced in a study of monozygotic twins with inflammatory bowel disease. TCRdb reprocessed the 5' RACE reads and stores each CDR3 protein as one record, lacking DNA. The sample holds 200,000 to 250,000 distinct CDR3 sequences. The specimen was blood. Receptors were obtained from a human donor with ulcerative colitis or Crohn's disease, or a healthy co-twin of an affected twin (not recorded which).

This chain uses TRBV4-1 with TRBJ2-1; the TCRdb D gene call, TRBD2, has no DNA to confirm it. Germline assignment: CDR1 MGHRA and CDR2 YSYEKL. The CDR3 consists of 16 residues. The CDR3 reads CASSHIRGASGDEQFF.

V gene TRBV7-2 combines with J gene TRBJ2-1; TCRdb gives TRBD2 as the D gene, but with no DNA this cannot be confirmed. Germline V lookup: CDR1 SGHTA, CDR2 FQGNSA. The CDR3 extends over 15 amino acids. The CDR3 sequence: CASSRGLAGNNEQFF.

The V and J genes are TRBV5-1 and TRBJ2-7. CDR1 and CDR2 (germline): SGHRS, YFSETQ. The CDR3 spans 13 residues. The CDR3 sequence: CASFLTPGYEQYF. Using reference TRBV5-1 and TRBJ2-7 for the parts outside the CDR3, the full variable domain is KAGVTQTPRYLIKTRGQQVTLSCSPISGHRSVSWYQQTPGQGLQFLFEYFSETQRNKGNFPGRFSGRQFSNSRSEMNVSTLELGDSALYLCASFLTPGYEQYFGPGTRLTVT.

This sequence joins TRBV15 and TRBJ2-1; without DNA, the TCRdb call of TRBD1 cannot be checked. Germline lookup yields CDR1 LNHNV and CDR2 YYDKDF (reference sequence). The CDR3 consists of 13 residues. The CDR3 loop reads CATSGGGWDEQFF.

The gene calls are TRBV5-1 and TRBJ2-1; no DNA is available, so the TRBD1 call from TCRdb remains unchecked. The germline gives CDR1 SGHRS, CDR2 YFSETQ. The CDR3 is 17 amino acids. CDR3 amino acids: CASNLGQGASSYNEQFF.

The chain carries TRBV15 and TRBJ2-3. The V gene's germline CDR1 is LNHNV and CDR2 YYDKDF (reference sequence). The CDR3 has 14 amino acids. CDR3 loop: CATSRDQGTDTQYF.

The rearrangement joins TRBV20-1 to TRBJ2-1; TCRdb's D gene call, TRBD2, goes unchecked for lack of DNA. This CDR3 comprises 14 residues. The V gene's germline CDR1 is DFQATT and CDR2 SNEGSKA (reference sequence). CDR3 region: CSARGLAGGNEQFF.

Here the CDR3 reads CASSQVTRDLITSGTQYF. The chain joins TRBV4-2 to TRBJ2-5; TCRdb's D gene call, TRBD1, goes unchecked for lack of DNA. The CDR3 is 18 residues long. The germline V gene encodes CDR1 LGHNA and CDR2 YNFKEQ.

V gene TRBV4-2 combines with J gene TRBJ2-2; lacking DNA, the TRBD2 call made by TCRdb goes unchecked. From germline, CDR1 is LGHNA and CDR2 YNFKEQ. CDR3 length: 17 residues. The CDR3 region is CASSQDTLAANTGELFF.

The chain has TRBV6-4 and TRBJ2-5; there is no DNA to check the TCRdb D call of TRBD2. The CDR3 has 15 amino acids. Germline CDR1 and CDR2: MRHNA and SNTAGT. CDR3: CASSDSEGRQETQYF.

V usage is TRBV4-2 and J usage is TRBJ1-1; the TRBD1 assignment by TCRdb is unverifiable without DNA. The CDR3 contains 16 residues. From germline, CDR1 is LGHNA and CDR2 YNFKEQ. CDR3 residues: CASSPPGTWRNTEAFF.

The J gene is TRBJ2-3, the V gene TRBV28. This CDR3 is 12 amino acids long. The germline gives CDR1 MDHEN, CDR2 SYDVKM. CDR3 sequence reads: CASTSYTDTQYF.

The chain carries TRBV12-3 or TRBV12-4 and TRBJ2-5; checking the TCRdb D call of TRBD2 is not possible without DNA. The CDR3 has 12 residues. CDR3 in amino acids: CACGHRPETQYF.

This chain joins TRBV12-5 and TRBJ2-2. From germline, CDR1 is LGHNT and CDR2 FRNRAP. This CDR3 contains 12 residues. The CDR3 reads CASGRHTGELFF. The full variable domain, in which reference TRBV12-5 and TRBJ2-2 provide the parts outside the CDR3, is DARVTQTPRHKVTEMGQEVTMRCQPILGHNTVFWYRQTMMQGLELLAYFRNRAPLDDSGMPKDRFSAEMPDATLATLKIQPSEPRDSAVYFCASGRHTGELFFGEGSRLTVL.

The rearrangement uses TRBV20-1 and TRBJ1-1. This CDR3 comprises 11 residues. CDR1 and CDR2 (germline): DFQATT, SNEGSKA (reference sequence). The CDR3: CSAIKNTEAFF.

V and J are TRBV20-1 and TRBJ2-1; TCRdb reports TRBD2, a call that lacks DNA to check it against. Looked up from germline, CDR1 is DFQATT and CDR2 is SNEGSKA (reference sequence). The CDR3 contains 16 residues. CDR3 amino acids: CSGLAGARSSYNEQFF.

The chain links TRBV7-9 to TRBJ1-1; TCRdb names TRBD1, which stays unverified in the absence of DNA. CDR1 and CDR2 from the germline V gene are SEHNR and FQNEAQ (reference sequence). CDR3 length: 15 residues. This chain's CDR3 is CASSFWTGSSTEAFF.

The CDR3 spells CASSRTLRWNSPLHF. The chain couples TRBV3-1 to TRBJ1-6. Per the germline V gene, CDR1 is LGHDT and CDR2 is YNNKEL (reference sequence). The CDR3 is made up of 15 amino acids. The whole variable domain, remainder taken from reference TRBV3-1 and TRBJ1-6, is DTAVSQTPKYLVTQMGNDKSIKCEQNLGHDTMYWYKQDSKKFLKIMFSYNNKELIINETVPNRFSPKSPDKAHLNLHINSLELGDSAVYFCASSRTLRWNSPLHFGNGTRLTVT.

V is TRBV12-3 or TRBV12-4 and J is TRBJ2-1; the D gene TCRdb calls, TRBD2, cannot be checked with no DNA. The CDR3 extends over 15 amino acids. Here the CDR3 reads CASRPTSGGVGEQFF.

The chain combines TRBV6-1 with TRBJ2-7. This CDR3 spans 14 amino acids. Germline CDR1 MNHNS, CDR2 SASEGT. The CDR3 loop reads CASSADRGSYEQYF.

The rearrangement joins TRBV7-2 to TRBJ2-7; TCRdb's D call of TRBD1 is untestable without DNA. Germline CDR1 and CDR2: SGHTA and FQGNSA. This CDR3 has 14 residues. CDR3 loop: CASSRGGQGYEQYF.

J is TRBJ1-1 and V is TRBV5-5; the D call of TRBD1 rests on TCRdb alone, since no DNA is present to check it. This CDR3 region has 16 residues. The germline gives CDR1 SGHKS, CDR2 YYEKEE (reference sequence). The CDR3: CASSERGTGGYTEAFF.

The chain is built from TRBV5-1 and TRBJ1-3. This CDR3 spans 16 amino acids. CDR1 and CDR2 (germline): SGHRS, YFSETQ. The CDR3 sequence: CASSRGTSFSGNTIYF.

V gene TRBV12-3 or TRBV12-4 combines with J gene TRBJ2-3; TCRdb proposes TRBD2, but this gene call is untestable without DNA. The CDR3 runs 15 residues. The CDR3: CASMVGRGGPDTQYF.

The rearrangement uses TRBV5-5 and TRBJ1-1; with no DNA, the TCRdb D assignment of TRBD1 cannot be verified. The CDR3 spans 15 residues. Germline CDR1 and CDR2: SGHKS and YYEKEE (reference sequence). CDR3: CASSFRGRINTEAFF.